These T cell receptor beta chains were read from a single sample in a study of cytomegalovirus exposure and HLA in healthy donors. The table came from immunoSEQ multiplex PCR; TCRdb's copy has only in-frame clones and leaves some out. The data hold roughly 130,000 clones, with roughly 78% observed a single time. Sequenced input: PBMCs. The receptors were gathered from a man between 40 and 49 years old in good health and CMV-seronegative. Both conserved end residues are part of each CDR3. D genes are given only for firm matches. Rows may omit the clone size; those that give it use once, few, many or a size class.

v_call: TRBV6-1
d_call: .
clone_size: .
j_call: TRBJ2-7
cdr3_aa: CASSDGAAGSYEQYF
cdr3_nt: TGTGCCAGCAGTGATGGGGCGGCCGGCTCCTACGAGCAGTACTTC

v_call: TRBV4-1
d_call: .
clone_size: .
j_call: TRBJ2-3
cdr3_aa: CASSQESSLAGGSTDTQYF
cdr3_nt: TGCGCCAGCAGCCAAGAAAGTTCTTTGGCGGGTGGAAGCACAGATACGCAGTATTTT

v_call: TRBV5-4
d_call: TRBD1
clone_size: .
j_call: TRBJ2-2
cdr3_aa: CASSSGTGAPSTGELFF
cdr3_nt: TGTGCCAGCAGCTCCGGGACAGGGGCGCCGAGCACCGGGGAGCTGTTTTTT

v_call: TRBV6-1
d_call: TRBD1
clone_size: .
j_call: TRBJ1-4
cdr3_aa: CASSLSTGEGEKLFF
cdr3_nt: TGTGCCAGCAGTCTATCGACAGGGGAGGGTGAAAAACTGTTTTTT

v_call: TRBV2
d_call: TRBD1
clone_size: .
j_call: TRBJ1-1
cdr3_aa: CASSRDSYTEAFF
cdr3_nt: TGTGCCAGCAGCCGGGACAGCTACACTGAAGCTTTCTTT

v_call: TRBV5-4
d_call: .
clone_size: .
j_call: TRBJ1-5
cdr3_aa: CASSLAGRDQPQHF
cdr3_nt: TGTGCCAGCAGCTTGGCAGGGAGGGATCAGCCCCAGCATTTT

v_call: TRBV30
d_call: TRBD1
clone_size: .
j_call: TRBJ1-3
cdr3_aa: CACTGTGALPVSGNTIYF
cdr3_nt: TGTGCCTGTACCGGGACAGGGGCCCTTCCCGTCTCTGGAAACACCATATATTTT

v_call: TRBV25-1
d_call: .
clone_size: few
j_call: TRBJ1-1
cdr3_aa: CASTGGWTEAFF
cdr3_nt: TGTGCCAGCACGGGCGGGTGGACTGAAGCTTTCTTT

v_call: TRBV5-1
d_call: .
clone_size: once
j_call: TRBJ1-4
cdr3_aa: CASSLGNDNEKLFF
cdr3_nt: TGCGCCAGCAGCCTCGGGAATGATAATGAAAAACTGTTTTTT

v_call: TRBV5-1
d_call: .
clone_size: .
j_call: TRBJ1-5
cdr3_aa: CASSFGGREGNQPQHF
cdr3_nt: TGCGCCAGCAGCTTCGGTGGCAGGGAAGGCAATCAGCCCCAGCATTTT

v_call: TRBV18
d_call: .
clone_size: .
j_call: TRBJ2-7
cdr3_aa: CATSRALEGEQYF
cdr3_nt: TGTGCCACCTCCAGGGCGCTGGAAGGCGAGCAGTACTTC

v_call: TRBV5-5
d_call: TRBD2
clone_size: once
j_call: TRBJ2-5
cdr3_aa: CASTLAGEETQYF
cdr3_nt: TGTGCCAGCACCTTAGCGGGAGAAGAGACCCAGTACTTC

v_call: TRBV2
d_call: .
clone_size: few
j_call: TRBJ2-5
cdr3_aa: CASNPDGVGTQYF
cdr3_nt: TGTGCCAGCAACCCAGACGGGGTTGGGACCCAGTACTTC

v_call: TRBV10-1
d_call: .
clone_size: .
j_call: TRBJ2-2
cdr3_aa: CASSESAGVRAGYTGELFF
cdr3_nt: TGCGCCAGCAGTGAGTCAGCAGGGGTGCGAGCGGGATACACCGGGGAGCTGTTTTTT

v_call: TRBV5-6
d_call: TRBD1
clone_size: .
j_call: TRBJ2-7
cdr3_aa: CASSLGTGTNYEQYF
cdr3_nt: TGTGCCAGCAGCTTGGGGACAGGAACGAACTACGAGCAGTACTTC

v_call: TRBV7-9
d_call: TRBD1
clone_size: once
j_call: TRBJ1-1
cdr3_aa: CASSLRQGLNTEAFF
cdr3_nt: TGTGCCAGCAGCCTGAGACAGGGACTGAACACTGAAGCTTTCTTT

v_call: TRBV19
d_call: TRBD1
clone_size: few
j_call: TRBJ1-1
cdr3_aa: CASSIEGRQGAGAFF
cdr3_nt: TGTGCCAGTAGTATAGAGGGAAGACAGGGGGCGGGAGCTTTCTTT

v_call: TRBV5-5
d_call: .
clone_size: .
j_call: TRBJ2-2
cdr3_aa: CASSLDASTGELFF
cdr3_nt: TGTGCCAGCAGCTTGGACGCCAGCACCGGGGAGCTGTTTTTT

v_call: TRBV16
d_call: .
clone_size: .
j_call: TRBJ1-5
cdr3_aa: CASSQTRGGNQPQHF
cdr3_nt: TGTGCCAGCAGCCAAACCAGGGGTGGCAATCAGCCCCAGCATTTT

v_call: TRBV10-3
d_call: .
clone_size: .
j_call: TRBJ2-1
cdr3_aa: CAISRAGNSYNEQFF
cdr3_nt: TGTGCCATCAGCCGCGCGGGAAACTCCTACAATGAGCAGTTCTTC

v_call: TRBV11-2
d_call: .
clone_size: .
j_call: TRBJ2-7
cdr3_aa: CASRGLSYEQYF
cdr3_nt: TGTGCGAGCAGGGGACTTTCCTACGAGCAGTACTTC

v_call: TRBV29-1
d_call: .
clone_size: .
j_call: TRBJ1-2
cdr3_aa: CSVTRTVNYGYTF
cdr3_nt: TGCAGCGTTACAAGGACAGTTAACTATGGCTACACCTTC

v_call: TRBV5-4
d_call: TRBD1
clone_size: .
j_call: TRBJ1-6
cdr3_aa: CASSLTGGRNSPLHF
cdr3_nt: TGTGCCAGCAGCTTGACAGGGGGTCGGAATTCACCCCTCCACTTT